The sequence of this T cell receptor (beta chain) was determined in a study of T-cell memory formation after mild COVID-19. This clonotype was detected only a few times. Its antigen is unidentified. Constant-segment primers served in 5'RACE that generated TCR alpha and TCR beta cDNA libraries bearing sample barcodes and UMIs. Using its own MiXCR run on the 5' RACE reads, TCRdb lists one record per CDR3 protein. Of approximately 560,000 distinct CDR3 sequences listed, approximately 15% are singletons. The CDR3 has 18 amino acids. V gave up 2 bases and J gave up 0 bases; unmatched junction bases: 12. Germline CDR1 reads MGHDK; CDR2 reads SYGVNS. Whole-study results and caveats: Later expanders leaned toward CD4+, whereas clones contracting from day 15 to 85 were balanced CD4/CD8.

The clonotype originates from an adult woman who had mild COVID-19 (a few samples of this study predate the infection). Cell type and time point are not known. The sample comprised PBMCs or a T cell subset sorted from them (not recorded which). The V gene is TRBV25-1, the J gene TRBJ1-1, with TRBD1 identical over 7 bases. The CDR3 region has the DNA TGTGCCAGCAGTGAACCAACTTCAGACAGGGACTTGAACACTGAAGCTTTCTTT. Protein sequence: CASSEPTSDRDLNTEAFF. Combining the CDR3 with reference TRBV25-1 and TRBJ1-1 gives the whole variable domain EADIYQTPRYLVIGTGKKITLECSQTMGHDKMYWYQQDPGMELHLIHYSYGVNSTEKGDLSSESTVSRIRTEHFPLTLESARPSHTSQYLCASSEPTSDRDLNTEAFFGQGTRLTVV.